These T cell receptor beta chains were read from a single sample in a study of shared clonotypes between healthy human individuals. Using immunoSEQ multiplex PCR, the repertoire was profiled, and TCRdb retains in-frame clones only, with some absent. The data contain about 480,000 clones, over 60% of them singletons. Sequenced sample: PBMCs. The receptors originated from a woman in her thirties or forties in good health. Some clones in this sample may be carry-over from other donors' samples. Both conserved end residues are trimmed from each CDR3. The order of the fields is CDR3 length, J gene, V gene, CDR3 protein.

>11|TRBJ2-2|TRBV7-2
ASSVNRAGELF
>13|TRBJ1-1|TRBV6-6
ASSYWDRTNTEAF
>13|TRBJ1-4|TRBV2
ASSEIKSTNEKLF
>12|TRBJ2-3|TRBV5-1
ASSLATFTDTQY
>11|TRBJ1-4|TRBV7-7
ASSLALREKLF
>12|TRBJ1-1|TRBV18
ASSPQWDRVLAF
>13|TRBJ1-4|TRBV9
ASSAKGFPNEKLF
>13|TRBJ2-7|TRBV7-3
ASSLTAGGSYEQY
>14|TRBJ1-4|TRBV19
ASSQGTAAVNEKLF
>13|TRBJ2-7|TRBV5-1
ASSLDLTSTYEQY
>11|TRBJ2-1|TRBV5-1
ASSGQGWNEQF
>14|TRBJ2-7|TRBV18
ASSPRRGLSSYEQY
>13|TRBJ2-1|TRBV19
ASSIEGLADNEQF
>10|TRBJ2-7|TRBV29-1
SVGSGSYEQY
>13|TRBJ1-5|TRBV5-4
ASSLDRDPRQPQH
>17|TRBJ2-7|TRBV27
ASPAHPGPKMQSSYEQY
>13|TRBJ2-7|TRBV28
ATSPRDRGFNEQY
>14|TRBJ2-7|TRBV9
ASSVGIAGGDYEQY
>14|TRBJ2-7|TRBV27
ASSLGSGKGIYEQY
>12|TRBJ2-7|TRBV5-4
ASSAHGGSYEQY
>13|TRBJ2-3|TRBV11-2
ASSFQRGATDTQY
>12|TRBJ1-1|TRBV6-1
ASSSDSLNTEAF
>13|TRBJ2-2|TRBV10-3
AISEKGAPTGELF
>13|TRBJ2-3|TRBV29-1
SVEDLGIGSDTQY
>12|TRBJ1-4|TRBV5-1
ASSLGQEGEKLF
>16|TRBJ2-7|TRBV7-2
ASSLALLGGSQSYEQY
>12|TRBJ2-2|TRBV5-4
ASSFGTYTGELF
>11|TRBJ1-3|TRBV11-2
ASSLGQFNTIY
>15|TRBJ2-3|TRBV5-4
ASSLGTSGSRPDTQY
>9|TRBJ2-1|TRBV20-1
SATSGAGQF
>12|TRBJ2-1|TRBV11-2
ASSRGLAGGEQF
>12|TRBJ2-7|TRBV1
TSSPVSGTYEQY
>12|TRBJ1-4|TRBV29-1
SVARGGTNEKLF
>11|TRBJ1-1|TRBV9
ASSAGPNTEAF
>15|TRBJ2-5|TRBV28
ASSYPPGTKYQETQY
>15|TRBJ1-1|TRBV25-1
ASSETGRGNWETEAF
>11|TRBJ1-2|TRBV10-2
ASGRQSDYGYT
>14|TRBJ2-2|TRBV11-3
ASSSLAGDQKGELF
>13|TRBJ1-1|TRBV28
ASSLWGGGRTEAF
>12|TRBJ1-5|TRBV6-1
ASTARAGNQPQH
>14|TRBJ2-5|TRBV5-1
ASCVGDRLLQETQY
>11|TRBJ2-7|TRBV11-2
ASSPLDRREQY
>13|TRBJ2-2|TRBV5-1
ASSLSLAGTGELF
>13|TRBJ1-4|TRBV4-1
ASSQGSGHSQKLF
>13|TRBJ2-3|TRBV7-3
ASSLSGTDTDTQY
>15|TRBJ1-1|TRBV5-6
ASSLAWGTRGPTEAF
>13|TRBJ2-7|TRBV7-7
ASSAQPGPTYEQY
>10|TRBJ2-7|TRBV5-1
ASRGISYEQY
>12|TRBJ1-1|TRBV19
ASTSDGTYTEAF
>14|TRBJ1-1|TRBV19
ASSILMQQMNTEAF
>17|TRBJ2-1|TRBV11-3
ASSLHLGGVVPSYNEQF
>12|TRBJ2-7|TRBV5-4
ASSFGTGTYEQY
>11|TRBJ1-1|TRBV7-2
VSSLPSLVEAF
>13|TRBJ2-7|TRBV28
ASSSWTSGSDEQY
>16|TRBJ2-3|TRBV28
ASSLPGKGVGFTDTQY
>15|TRBJ1-3|TRBV28
ASSPVTGGAGENTIY
>14|TRBJ2-7|TRBV30
AWSVWVGGSLGEQY
>15|TRBJ2-3|TRBV7-6
ASSLAGVFGGTDTQY
>12|TRBJ2-1|TRBV2
ASSRDTAYNEQF